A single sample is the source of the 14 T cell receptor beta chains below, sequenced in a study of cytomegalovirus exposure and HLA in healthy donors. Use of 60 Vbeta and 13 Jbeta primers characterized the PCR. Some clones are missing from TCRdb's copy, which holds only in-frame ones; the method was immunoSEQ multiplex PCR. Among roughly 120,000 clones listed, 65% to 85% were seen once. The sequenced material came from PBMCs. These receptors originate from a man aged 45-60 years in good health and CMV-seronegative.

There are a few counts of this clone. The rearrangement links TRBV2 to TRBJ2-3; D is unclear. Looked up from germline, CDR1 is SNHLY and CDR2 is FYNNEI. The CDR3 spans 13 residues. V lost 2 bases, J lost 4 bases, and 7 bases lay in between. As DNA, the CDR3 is TGTGCCAGCAGTGAAATAGCCGCAGATACGCAGTATTTT. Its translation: CASSEIAADTQYF.

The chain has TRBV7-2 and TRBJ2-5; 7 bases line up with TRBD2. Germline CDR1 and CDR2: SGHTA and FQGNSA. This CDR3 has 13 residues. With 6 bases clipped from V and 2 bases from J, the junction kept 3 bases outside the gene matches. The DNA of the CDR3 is TGTGCCAGCAGGGCCGGGGGGCAAGAGACCCAGTACTTC. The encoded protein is CASRAGGQETQYF.

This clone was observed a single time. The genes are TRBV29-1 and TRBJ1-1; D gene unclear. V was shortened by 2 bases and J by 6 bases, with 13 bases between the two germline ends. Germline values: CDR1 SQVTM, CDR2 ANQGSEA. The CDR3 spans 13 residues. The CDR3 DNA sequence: TGCAGCGTTGAAAGGAGAATGACCCCTGAAGCTTTCTTT. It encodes CSVERRMTPEAFF.

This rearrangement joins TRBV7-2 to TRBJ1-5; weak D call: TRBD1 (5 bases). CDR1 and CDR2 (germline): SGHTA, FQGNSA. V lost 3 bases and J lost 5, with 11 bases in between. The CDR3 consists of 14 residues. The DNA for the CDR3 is TGTGCCAGCAGCTTGGGGCAGGTGGATCAGCCCCAGCATTTT. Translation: CASSLGQVDQPQHF.

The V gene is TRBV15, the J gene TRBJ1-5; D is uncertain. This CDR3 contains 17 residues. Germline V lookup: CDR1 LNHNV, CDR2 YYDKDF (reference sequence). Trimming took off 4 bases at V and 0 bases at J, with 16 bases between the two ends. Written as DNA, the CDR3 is TGTGCCACCAGCACTGGAGGGATCGGGAATAGCAATCAGCCCCAGCATTTT. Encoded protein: CATSTGGIGNSNQPQHF.

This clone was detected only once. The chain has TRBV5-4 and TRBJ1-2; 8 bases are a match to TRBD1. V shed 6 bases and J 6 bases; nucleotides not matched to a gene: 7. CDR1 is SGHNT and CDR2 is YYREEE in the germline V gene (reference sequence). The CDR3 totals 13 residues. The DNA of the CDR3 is TGTGCCAGCACCCTGGACAGGGCGGATGGCTACACCTTC. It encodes CASTLDRADGYTF.

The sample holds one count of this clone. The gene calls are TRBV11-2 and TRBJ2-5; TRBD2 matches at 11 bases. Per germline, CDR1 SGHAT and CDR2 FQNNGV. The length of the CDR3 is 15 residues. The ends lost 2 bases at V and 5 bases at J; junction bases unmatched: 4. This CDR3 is CASSLIAGGPETQYF. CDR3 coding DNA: TGTGCCAGCAGCTTAATAGCGGGAGGGCCGGAGACCCAGTACTTC.

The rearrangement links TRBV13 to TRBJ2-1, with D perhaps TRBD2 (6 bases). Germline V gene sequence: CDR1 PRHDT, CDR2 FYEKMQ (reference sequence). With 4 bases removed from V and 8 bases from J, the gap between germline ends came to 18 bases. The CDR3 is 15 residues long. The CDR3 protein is CASSSPGAWRDEQFF. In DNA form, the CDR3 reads TGTGCCAGCAGCTCGCCGGGAGCTTGGCGCGATGAGCAGTTCTTC.

The CDR3 nucleotides are TGTGCCAGCAACGTAGGGACAGGGGTCGGAAAACTGTTTTTT. Translating gives CASNVGTGVGKLFF. The J gene is TRBJ1-4, the V gene TRBV28; 10 bases line up with TRBD1. The CDR3 totals 14 residues. V lost 7 bases and J lost 10; bases outside the gene matches: 9. The germline V gene encodes CDR1 MDHEN and CDR2 SYDVKM.

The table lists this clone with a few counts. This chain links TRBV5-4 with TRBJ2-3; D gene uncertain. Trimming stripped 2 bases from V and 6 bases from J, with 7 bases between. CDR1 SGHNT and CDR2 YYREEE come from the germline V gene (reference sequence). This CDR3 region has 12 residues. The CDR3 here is CASSFQRDTQYF. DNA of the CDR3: TGTGCCAGCAGCTTCCAGCGCGATACGCAGTATTTT. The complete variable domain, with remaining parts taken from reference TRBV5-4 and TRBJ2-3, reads ETGVTQSPTHLIKTRGQQVTLRCSSQSGHNTVSWYQQALGQGPQFIFQYYREEENGRGNFPPRFSGLQFPNYSSELNVNALELDDSALYLCASSFQRDTQYFGPGTRLTVL.

CDR3 region: CASSLAARDRVDSPLHF. In nucleotides, the CDR3 is TGTGCCAGCAGCTTAGCCGCCCGGGACAGGGTTGATTCACCCCTCCACTTT. This chain connects TRBV7-2 to TRBJ1-6, with 9 bases matching TRBD1. The ends lost 0 bases at V and 8 bases at J; junction bases unmatched: 8. Germline-derived CDR1 and CDR2 are SGHTA and FQGNSA. CDR3 length: 17 amino acids.

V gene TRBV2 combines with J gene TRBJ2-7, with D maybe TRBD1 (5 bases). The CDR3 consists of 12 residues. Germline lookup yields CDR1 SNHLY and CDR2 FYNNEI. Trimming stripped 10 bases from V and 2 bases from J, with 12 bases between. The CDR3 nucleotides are TGTGCCACCGCTAGGGGCACCTACGAGCAGTACTTC. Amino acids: CATARGTYEQYF.

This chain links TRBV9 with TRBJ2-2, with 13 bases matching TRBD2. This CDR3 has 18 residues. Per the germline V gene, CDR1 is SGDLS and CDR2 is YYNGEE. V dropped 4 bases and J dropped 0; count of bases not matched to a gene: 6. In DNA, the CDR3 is TGTGCCAGCAGCTTCCGGACTAGCGGGGGCACGAACACCGGGGAGCTGTTTTTT. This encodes CASSFRTSGGTNTGELFF. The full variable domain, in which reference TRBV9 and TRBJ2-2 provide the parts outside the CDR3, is DSGVTQTPKHLITATGQRVTLRCSPRSGDLSVYWYQQSLDQGLQFLIQYYNGEERAKGNILERFSAQQFPDLHSELNLSSLELGDSALYFCASSFRTSGGTNTGELFFGEGSRLTVL.

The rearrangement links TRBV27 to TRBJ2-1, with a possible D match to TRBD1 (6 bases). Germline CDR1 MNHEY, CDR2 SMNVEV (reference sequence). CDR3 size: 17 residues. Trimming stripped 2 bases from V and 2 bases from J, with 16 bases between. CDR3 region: CASSLTGTTGAYNEQFF. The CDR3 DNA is TGTGCCAGCAGTTTAACCGGGACAACCGGTGCCTACAATGAGCAGTTCTTC.